The 31 T cell receptor beta chains presented below share a single source sample, sequenced in a study of T-cell reconstitution after alpha-beta-depleted transplantation in children. As it was prepared, the TCRbeta library received unique molecular identifiers. TCRdb fed the PCR reads into MiXCR, producing one record per CDR3 protein. The sample lists around 450,000 distinct CDR3 sequences, approximately 42% occurring once. Sample: PBMCs, taken before TCRalphabeta/CD19-depleted stem cell transplant. These receptors all come from a girl aged 2 to 10 with aplastic anemia, due to receive a stem cell transplant.

The chain couples TRBV28 to TRBJ2-6, with unresolved D. CDR1 and CDR2 (germline): MDHEN, SYDVKM. V was shortened by 3 bases and J by 1 base, with 7 bases between the two germline ends. The CDR3 spans 15 residues. The CDR3, as DNA: TGTGCCAGCAGTTTCTTCCTGTCTGGGGCCAACGTCCTGACTTTC. Translation gives CASSFFLSGANVLTF. The variable domain in full, with the rest retrieved from reference TRBV28 and TRBJ2-6, is DVKVTQSSRYLVKRTGEKVFLECVQDMDHENMFWYRQDPGLGLRLIYFSYDVKMKEKGDIPEGYSVSREKKERFSLILESASTNQTSMYLCASSFFLSGANVLTFGAGSRLTVL.

This clonotype was seen many times. The chain couples TRBV18 to TRBJ1-2; 8 bases fit TRBD1. The CDR3 sequence is 13 residues long. CDR1 and CDR2 (germline): KGHSH, LQKENI. Trimming removed 8 bases from V and 2 bases from J; junction bases left unmatched: 4. The CDR3 DNA is TGTGCCAGCAGTCCAGGGGGCAACTATGGCTACACCTTC. Translating gives CASSPGGNYGYTF.

In this sample, this clonotype turned up many times. V gene TRBV12-5 combines with J gene TRBJ1-5, with TRBD1 matching over 7 bases. Germline loops: CDR1 LGHNT, CDR2 FRNRAP. The CDR3 contains 17 residues. The J segment lost 4 bases and the V segment lost 0 bases, leaving 9 bases of the junction unmatched. The CDR3 region is CASGLVKGTDLNQPQHF. In DNA form, the CDR3 reads TGTGCTAGTGGTTTGGTAAAGGGGACAGACCTTAATCAGCCCCAGCATTTT.

This clonotype was picked up a small number of times. This chain connects TRBV7-9 to TRBJ2-1; D is perhaps TRBD1 or TRBD2 (5 bases each). Germline lookup yields CDR1 SEHNR and CDR2 FQNEAQ (reference sequence). V was clipped by 5 bases and J by 7 bases, with 18 bases between them. This CDR3 contains 15 residues. CDR3: CASSARGRARNEQFF. As DNA, the CDR3 is TGTGCCAGCAGCGCCCGGGGCAGAGCGCGGAATGAGCAGTTCTTC.

Ten or more counts support this clonotype. This chain uses TRBV12-3 or TRBV12-4 with TRBJ2-5, with 8 bases matching TRBD2. V lost 4 bases and J lost 5; bases outside the gene matches: 12. The CDR3 is 16 amino acids. The CDR3 is CASSSTSGSWRETQYF. Here the CDR3 DNA reads TGTGCCAGCAGTTCGACAAGCGGGAGTTGGCGGGAGACCCAGTACTTC.

This clonotype was recorded a few times. V and J are TRBV4-1 and TRBJ1-3; D ambiguous. The germline V gene encodes CDR1 MGHRA and CDR2 YSYEKL. This CDR3 is 16 amino acids long. V was shortened by 0 bases and J by 1 base, with 10 bases between the two germline ends. In DNA form, the CDR3 reads TGCGCCAGCAGCCAAGATCTAACGGGGTCTGGAAACACCATATATTTT. It is translated as CASSQDLTGSGNTIYF.

This chain links TRBV20-1 with TRBJ1-1; D might be TRBD1 (6 bases). Trimming shortened V by 6 bases and J by 2 bases, and 19 bases separated the two germline ends. Germline lookup yields CDR1 DFQATT and CDR2 SNEGSKA (reference sequence). This CDR3 has 15 amino acids. The CDR3 sequence is CSAPNRQEINTEAFF. CDR3 sequence (DNA): TGCAGTGCCCCAAACCGACAGGAGATAAACACTGAAGCTTTCTTT.

V usage is TRBV7-2 and J usage is TRBJ2-7; a weak D match, TRBD1 (6 bases). CDR1 SGHTA and CDR2 FQGNSA come from the germline V gene. The CDR3 consists of 15 residues. Trimming took 2 bases from V and 2 from J, leaving 13 bases between them. The CDR3 loop is CASSLRTATTYEQYF. The DNA for the CDR3 is TGTGCCAGCAGCTTAAGGACAGCGACGACCTACGAGCAGTACTTC.

This chain uses TRBV12-3 or TRBV12-4 with TRBJ2-3; 9 bases fit TRBD1. V shed 3 bases and J 5 bases; nucleotides not matched to a gene: 3. The CDR3 extends over 14 amino acids. The CDR3 sequence is CASSLTGGGDTQYF. The CDR3 bases are TGTGCCAGCAGTTTGACAGGGGGAGGAGATACGCAGTATTTT.

This clonotype was recorded at least ten times. The rearrangement links TRBV24-1 to TRBJ1-5; 10 bases match TRBD1. The V and J ends lost 11 bases and 1 base, in that order; junction bases with no gene match: 13. There are 17 residues in the CDR3. The V gene's germline CDR1 is KGHDR and CDR2 SFDVKD. The CDR3 bases are TGTGCCAACCGGCCGGGACAGGGGTCTCAAAGCAATCAGCCCCAGCATTTT. Translating gives CANRPGQGSQSNQPQHF.

This clonotype was counted many times. The chain couples TRBV10-3 to TRBJ2-3; weak D call: TRBD2 (5 bases). The CDR3 extends over 15 amino acids. Germline V gives CDR1 ENHRY, CDR2 SYGVKD. Trimming pared 0 bases from V and 2 bases from J, leaving 9 bases between. CDR3 residues: CAISESGAVTDTQYF. CDR3 in DNA: TGTGCCATCAGTGAGTCCGGAGCGGTCACAGATACGCAGTATTTT.

This clonotype was counted ten times or more. This chain uses TRBV12-3 or TRBV12-4 with TRBJ2-2; 9 nucleotides align to TRBD2. Losses at the gene ends were 5 bases for V and 6 bases for J; bases not matched to a gene: 4. The CDR3 length is 14 residues. As DNA, the CDR3 is TGTGCCAGCAGTAAGCGGGAGGCAGCCGGGGAGCTGTTTTTT. This translates into CASSKREAAGELFF.

V usage is TRBV29-1 and J usage is TRBJ2-3; D perhaps matches TRBD1 (6 bases). Germline V gives CDR1 SQVTM, CDR2 ANQGSEA. The CDR3 is 12 amino acids. V lost 5 bases and J 9 bases, leaving 15 bases between the germline ends. The CDR3 here is CSVPTYRETQYF. CDR3 nucleotides: TGCAGCGTTCCAACGTACAGGGAGACGCAGTATTTT.

This chain joins TRBV20-1 and TRBJ2-7; a weak D match, TRBD1 (6 bases). Trimming took 0 bases from V and 4 from J, leaving 13 bases between them. Germline V gene lookup returns CDR1 DFQATT and CDR2 SNEGSKA (reference sequence). This CDR3 is built from 14 residues. The CDR3 here is CSAREGRRGYEQYF. The CDR3 nucleotides are TGCAGTGCTAGAGAGGGGCGAAGGGGGTACGAGCAGTACTTC.

The chain employs TRBV7-3 and TRBJ2-1, with D perhaps matching TRBD2 (5 bases). Germline assignment: CDR1 SGHTA and CDR2 FQGTGA. V was pared by 5 bases and J by 4 bases, with 15 bases between. This CDR3 is 15 amino acids long. For the CDR3, the DNA is TGTGCCAGCAGCGCACCACGGGGTACGTACAATGAGCAGTTCTTC. Amino acids: CASSAPRGTYNEQFF.

The V gene is TRBV7-9, the J gene TRBJ2-3; 12 bases map to TRBD1. The CDR3 consists of 15 residues. The germline V gene has CDR1 SEHNR and CDR2 FQNEAQ (reference sequence). V trimming: 5 bases; J trimming: 7 bases; junction bases outside the gene matches: 7. CDR3 in amino acids: CASSPGTGGTHTQYF. The CDR3 DNA is TGTGCCAGCAGCCCCGGGACAGGGGGCACTCATACGCAGTATTTT.

V and J are TRBV4-2 and TRBJ2-3; perhaps TRBD2 as D (5 bases). The ends were cut back, 1 base at V and 0 bases at J, with 14 bases in the middle. Germline CDR1 and CDR2: LGHNA and YNFKEQ. The CDR3 covers 17 residues. The CDR3 region is CASSQVGVASSTDTQYF. The CDR3 nucleotides read TGTGCCAGCAGCCAAGTCGGGGTCGCTTCTAGCACAGATACGCAGTATTTT.

The chain couples TRBV6-1 to TRBJ2-3; 7 positions agree with TRBD2. Germline V gene data show CDR1 as MNHNS and CDR2 as SASEGT. J was trimmed by 2 bases and V by 6 bases; bases with no gene match: 14. This CDR3 has 17 amino acids. The CDR3 loop reads CASSRRLTSLDTDTQYF. In DNA, the CDR3 is TGTGCCAGCAGCCGCCGCCTGACTAGCCTAGACACAGATACGCAGTATTTT.

This clonotype was counted a few times. V is TRBV20-1 and J is TRBJ2-3; 8 nucleotides align to TRBD2. V lost 6 bases, J lost 6 bases, and 8 bases stayed unmatched. In germline, CDR1 is DFQATT, CDR2 SNEGSKA (reference sequence). The CDR3 has 13 residues. CDR3 nucleotides: TGCAGTGCGCCGTGGACGGGAGGGGATACGCAGTATTTT. Translation: CSAPWTGGDTQYF.

A few counts support this clonotype. The J gene is TRBJ2-1, the V gene TRBV12-3 or TRBV12-4, with 8 positions matching TRBD2. Trimming took 9 bases from V and 7 from J; bases not matched to a gene: 8. CDR3 length: 13 residues. This CDR3 reads CASLAGTRNEQFF. Here the CDR3 DNA reads TGTGCCAGTTTAGCGGGGACCCGGAATGAGCAGTTCTTC.

This clonotype was detected many times. The junction departs from the called germline gene at one end, perhaps through a read error. V and J are TRBV5-1 and TRBJ2-7; D call uncertain. The CDR3 is made up of 10 amino acids. The germline V gene has CDR1 SGHRS and CDR2 YFSETQ. For the CDR3, the DNA is TGCGCCAGCATTAAGGCAGATACATTCTTC. It translates to CASIKADTFF. Variable domain in full (rest from reference TRBV5-1 and TRBJ2-7): KAGVTQTPRYLIKTRGQQVTLSCSPISGHRSVSWYQQTPGQGLQFLFEYFSETQRNKGNFPGRFSGRQFSNSRSEMNVSTLELGDSALYLCASIKADTFFGPGTRLTVT.

V and J are TRBV29-1 and TRBJ2-3; no clear D. V was pared by 4 bases and J by 0 bases, with 11 bases between. The germline V gene encodes CDR1 SQVTM and CDR2 ANQGSEA. The CDR3 length is 14 residues. Here the CDR3 DNA reads TGCAGCGTTGGAGTGGGCGCTAGCACAGATACGCAGTATTTT. Translated: CSVGVGASTDTQYF.

The CDR3 coding sequence is TGCGCCAGCAGCTTGGGGACCTGGGGGTTCCACGAGCAGTACTTC. It encodes CASSLGTWGFHEQYF. The chain uses TRBV5-1 and TRBJ2-7; possibly TRBD1 or TRBD2 for D (5 bases each). The germline CDR1 and CDR2 sequences are SGHRS and YFSETQ. This CDR3 has 15 amino acids. The germline V and J ends were trimmed by 0 bases and 5 bases, with 15 bases remaining between them.

The chain employs TRBV20-1 and TRBJ2-1, with 10 bases fitting TRBD2. The germline CDR1 and CDR2 sequences are DFQATT and SNEGSKA (reference sequence). The CDR3 covers 15 residues. V lost 1 base, J lost 7 bases, and 7 bases stayed unmatched. The CDR3, as DNA: TGCAGTGCTAGAGTCGGAGCGGGAGGGAGGAATGAGCAGTTCTTC. Its protein product is CSARVGAGGRNEQFF.

The CDR3 spells CASSPPRRGVTEAFF. Here the CDR3 DNA reads TGTGCCAGCTCACCACCAAGGAGGGGAGTTACTGAAGCTTTCTTT. The rearrangement links TRBV18 to TRBJ1-1; a weak D match, TRBD1 (5 bases). Trimming took off 0 bases at V and 5 bases at J, with 13 bases between the two ends. This CDR3 is built from 15 residues. Germline CDR1 is KGHSH and CDR2 is LQKENI. The full variable domain, with the rest looked up from reference TRBV18 and TRBJ1-1, is NAGVMQNPRHLVRRRGQEARLRCSPMKGHSHVYWYRQLPEEGLKFMVYLQKENIIDESGMPKERFSAEFPKEGPSILRIQQVVRGDSAAYFCASSPPRRGVTEAFFGQGTRLTVV.

This chain connects TRBV2 to TRBJ1-2; D is undetermined. Germline V lookup: CDR1 SNHLY, CDR2 FYNNEI. The CDR3 is made up of 14 amino acids. Trimming removed 7 bases from V and 0 bases from J, with 12 bases in between. The CDR3: CASTYTEANYGYTF. The DNA for the CDR3 is TGTGCCAGCACCTACACAGAAGCTAACTATGGCTACACCTTC.

The genes are TRBV11-1 and TRBJ2-1; D not resolved. CDR1 and CDR2 (germline): SGHAT, FQDESV (reference sequence). Trimming cost V 5 bases and J 6 bases, with 14 bases left between them. This CDR3 contains 14 residues. In nucleotides, the CDR3 is TGTGCCAGCAGCCGCTCCGACGGGCCCAATGAGCAGTTCTTC. Translation: CASSRSDGPNEQFF.

The chain recombines TRBV28 with TRBJ2-7, with D perhaps matching TRBD1 (6 bases). This CDR3 spans 14 amino acids. Between the trimmed V and J ends, which lost 7 bases and 0 bases, there was a span of 13 bases. The germline V gene has CDR1 MDHEN and CDR2 SYDVKM. CDR3 loop: CASTLGHLSYEQYF. CDR3 nucleotide sequence: TGTGCCAGCACCTTGGGACATCTCTCCTACGAGCAGTACTTC. Based on the CDR3 plus reference TRBV28 and TRBJ2-7, the full variable domain is DVKVTQSSRYLVKRTGEKVFLECVQDMDHENMFWYRQDPGLGLRLIYFSYDVKMKEKGDIPEGYSVSREKKERFSLILESASTNQTSMYLCASTLGHLSYEQYFGPGTRLTVT.

This rearrangement joins TRBV5-1 to TRBJ1-2, with D possibly being TRBD1 (5 bases). V lost 5 bases and J lost 2, with 13 bases in between. Germline values: CDR1 SGHRS, CDR2 YFSETQ. CDR3 length: 14 residues. The CDR3 DNA reads as TGCGCCAGCAGGTTTGGGACGGTCAACTATGGCTACACCTTC. It encodes CASRFGTVNYGYTF.

The V call is TRBV5-1, the J call TRBJ1-2; TRBD1 aligns across 7 bases. CDR3 length equals 14 residues. With V trimmed by 3 bases and J by 2 bases, 4 bases remained unmatched. From germline, CDR1 is SGHRS and CDR2 YFSETQ. CDR3 protein: CASSSGTENYGYTF. For the CDR3, the DNA is TGCGCCAGCAGCTCCGGGACAGAGAACTATGGCTACACCTTC. Using reference TRBV5-1 and TRBJ1-2 for the parts outside the CDR3, the full variable domain is KAGVTQTPRYLIKTRGQQVTLSCSPISGHRSVSWYQQTPGQGLQFLFEYFSETQRNKGNFPGRFSGRQFSNSRSEMNVSTLELGDSALYLCASSSGTENYGYTFGSGTRLTVV.

The table lists this clonotype with many counts. The gene calls are TRBV4-1 and TRBJ1-1; TRBD1 agrees at 10 bases. Germline V gene lookup returns CDR1 MGHRA and CDR2 YSYEKL. Trimming cost V 6 bases and J 8 bases; bases outside gene matches: 12. CDR3 length: 15 residues. The CDR3 DNA follows: TGCGCCAGCAGACCCTTCGACAGGGGGCTTGCGGAAGCTTTCTTT. Amino acids: CASRPFDRGLAEAFF.